The next 20 T cell receptor beta chains were all read from a single sample in a study of long-term antiretroviral therapy in people with HIV. Survey-level immunoSEQ v3.0 assays were run. Clones were read by immunoSEQ multiplex PCR, and TCRdb kept only the in-frame ones, dropping some. The sample has approximately 20,000 clones; about 85% are singletons. Sequenced here: unsorted PBMCs, sampled 1.6 years after starting antiretroviral therapy. The receptors come from a man aged 40-50 years with HIV.

This chain connects TRBV19 to TRBJ2-7; tentatively, D is TRBD2 (6 bases). The CDR3 runs to 14 residues. The germline CDR1 and CDR2 sequences are LNHDA and SQIVND (reference sequence). The germline V and J ends were trimmed by 5 bases and 0 bases, with 11 bases remaining between them. CDR3: CASSLSGNSYEQYF. The CDR3 DNA reads TGTGCCAGTAGTCTTAGCGGCAACTCCTACGAGCAGTACTTC.

The chain carries TRBV7-2 and TRBJ1-1; D is unclear. CDR1 is SGHTA and CDR2 is FQGNSA in the germline V gene. The V end lost 6 bases, the J end lost 0 bases, and 17 bases lay between the germline ends. CDR3 length: 16 residues. The CDR3 DNA is TGTGCCAGCAGTCTAGTCGCGGTCAGCATGAACACTGAAGCTTTCTTT. It encodes CASSLVAVSMNTEAFF.

This clone was found once. CDR3 bases: TGTGCCAGCAGCATGACAGGGGGTAAAATAACTAATGAAAAACTGTTTTTT. Protein sequence: CASSMTGGKITNEKLFF. This chain uses TRBV7-9 with TRBJ1-4; 9 bases match TRBD1. The ends lost 5 bases at V and 1 base at J; junction bases unmatched: 8. This CDR3 is 17 amino acids long. Looked up from germline, CDR1 is SEHNR and CDR2 is FQNEAQ (reference sequence).

This sequence joins TRBV4-1 and TRBJ2-7; 7 bases are a match to TRBD1. Looked up from germline, CDR1 is MGHRA and CDR2 is YSYEKL. The CDR3 is 12 residues long. The DNA for the CDR3 is TGCGCTTCGCAGGGGGACCCCGGGGAGCAGTACTTC. Amino acid sequence: CASQGDPGEQYF.

V usage is TRBV6-5 and J usage is TRBJ2-3, with 7 bases fitting TRBD2. Germline CDR1 and CDR2: MNHEY and SVGAGI. CDR3 size: 15 residues. V was clipped by 0 bases and J by 4 bases; unmatched bases: 4. The CDR3 bases are TGTGCCAGCAGTTACTCGTCCGGGGGGTCAGATACGCAGTATTTT. Translation: CASSYSSGGSDTQYF.

The chain employs TRBV27 and TRBJ1-1; D is unresolved. Trimming stripped 3 bases from V and 0 bases from J, with 14 bases between. This CDR3 contains 16 residues. Germline assignment: CDR1 MNHEY and CDR2 SMNVEV (reference sequence). The DNA for the CDR3 is TGTGCCAGCAGTTTCCGCGCGACGGCGGTGAACACTGAAGCTTTCTTT. Translated, it gives CASSFRATAVNTEAFF.

In this sample, this clone turned up a few times. This chain links TRBV5-1 with TRBJ1-2; tentative D call: TRBD1 (6 bases). This CDR3 is built from 12 residues. Trimming took 2 bases from V and 6 from J, leaving 8 bases between them. Germline CDR1 and CDR2: SGHRS and YFSETQ. The CDR3 DNA follows: TGCGCCAGCAGCTTCGAGGGGGATGGCTACACCTTC. It translates to CASSFEGDGYTF.

The chain carries TRBV27 and TRBJ2-5, with 14 bases that match TRBD2. Germline lookup yields CDR1 MNHEY and CDR2 SMNVEV (reference sequence). This CDR3 region has 15 residues. V trimming: 11 bases; J trimming: 5 bases; junction bases outside the gene matches: 10. The CDR3 loop is CASGTSGSLAETQYF. In DNA, the CDR3 is TGTGCCTCTGGGACTAGCGGGAGCCTGGCGGAGACCCAGTACTTC.

A note on this clone: At one end the junction does not follow the germline gene, possibly because of a read error. This chain uses TRBV30 with TRBJ2-1; D call uncertain. The CDR3 has 15 residues. Germline V gene lookup returns CDR1 GTSNPN and CDR2 SVGIG (reference sequence). The CDR3 sequence: CAWAVEGPIGNGQFF. CDR3 coding DNA: TGTGCCTGGGCCGTAGAAGGTCCGATCGGCAATGGGCAGTTCTTC.

This clone occurred a few times. The gene calls are TRBV14 and TRBJ1-2, with a weak D call TRBD1 (5 bases). The CDR3 is 14 residues long. V gave up 1 base and J gave up 3 bases, with 9 bases separating them. Germline V gene sequence: CDR1 SGHDN, CDR2 FVKESK. CDR3 region: CASSQGRDDYGYTF. DNA of the CDR3: TGTGCCAGCAGCCAAGGCAGGGATGACTATGGCTACACCTTC. Using reference TRBV14 and TRBJ1-2 for the parts outside the CDR3, the full variable domain is EAGVTQFPSHSVIEKGQTVTLRCDPISGHDNLYWYRRVMGKEIKFLLHFVKESKQDESGMPNNRFLAERTGGTYSTLKVQPAELEDSGVYFCASSQGRDDYGYTFGSGTRLTVV.

The chain joins TRBV4-1 to TRBJ2-3; 11 bases map to TRBD2. Trimming took 4 bases from V and 7 from J; bases not matched to a gene: 4. This CDR3 spans 14 amino acids. The V gene's germline CDR1 is MGHRA and CDR2 YSYEKL. CDR3 sequence (DNA): TGCGCCAGCAGCCTAGCGGGGGGGCCATATACGCAGTATTTT. It codes for CASSLAGGPYTQYF.

The V gene is TRBV18, the J gene TRBJ1-1, with D possibly matching TRBD1 (5 bases). The V and J ends lost 0 bases and 0 bases respectively, with 8 bases between them. From germline, CDR1 is KGHSH and CDR2 LQKENI. This CDR3 comprises 15 residues. In DNA form, the CDR3 reads TGTGCCAGCTCACCACCAGAGGGGATGAACACTGAAGCTTTCTTT. It specifies CASSPPEGMNTEAFF.

The chain employs TRBV25-1 and TRBJ1-2, with unresolved D. CDR1 is MGHDK and CDR2 is SYGVNS in the germline V gene. The V end was cut by 4 bases, the J end by 1 base, with 4 bases between. The CDR3 totals 12 residues. The CDR3 protein is CASSVYNYGYTF. In DNA form, the CDR3 reads TGTGCCAGCAGTGTTTATAACTATGGCTACACCTTC.

The rearrangement links TRBV6-6 to TRBJ2-7; tentative D call: TRBD2 (6 bases). Trimming pared 2 bases from V and 5 bases from J, leaving 13 bases between. This CDR3 has 14 amino acids. Germline V gene sequence: CDR1 MNHNY, CDR2 SVGAGI (reference sequence). This chain's CDR3 is CASSYGGEVHEQYF. The CDR3 DNA sequence: TGTGCCAGCAGTTACGGAGGGGAAGTCCACGAGCAGTACTTC.

The chain combines TRBV6-5 with TRBJ2-7; the D gene is possibly TRBD1 (5 bases). The CDR3 extends over 15 amino acids. CDR1 and CDR2 from the germline V gene are MNHEY and SVGAGI. V lost 5 bases and J lost 2, with 16 bases in between. The CDR3 here is CASSPQGRGAYEQYF. Here the CDR3 DNA reads TGTGCCAGCAGTCCCCAGGGTCGTGGCGCCTACGAGCAGTACTTC.

The rearrangement joins TRBV5-1 to TRBJ1-2, with D unclear. V lost 0 bases and J lost 9, with 9 bases in between. CDR1 is SGHRS and CDR2 is YFSETQ in the germline V gene. This CDR3 region has 12 residues. CDR3: CASSLAGFSYTF. The CDR3 nucleotides read TGCGCCAGCAGCTTGGCCGGTTTTAGCTACACCTTC.

In its sample, this clone was seen a few times. J is TRBJ2-3 and V is TRBV7-9; D may be TRBD1 (6 bases). Germline CDR1 and CDR2: SEHNR and FQNEAQ (reference sequence). This CDR3 has 16 residues. Trimming removed 4 bases at V and 2 bases at J, with 16 bases between. The CDR3 region has the DNA TGTGCCAGCAGCTCACAGGGACCGGGCCCCACAGATACGCAGTATTTT. As protein: CASSSQGPGPTDTQYF.

The V call is TRBV6-6, the J call TRBJ1-6; D perhaps matches TRBD1 (5 bases). Germline CDR1 and CDR2: MNHNY and SVGAGI (reference sequence). Deletions cut 7 bases from V and 0 bases from J, with 10 bases between. The CDR3 extends over 15 amino acids. CDR3 in DNA: TGTGCCAGCATTGGGGGAAGCTCCTATAATTCACCCCTCCACTTT. The encoded protein is CASIGGSSYNSPLHF.

The chain joins TRBV5-4 to TRBJ2-5; D remains unclear. Germline values: CDR1 SGHNT, CDR2 YYREEE (reference sequence). The V end was cut by 1 base, the J end by 0 bases, with 7 bases between. This CDR3 region has 14 residues. The chain's CDR3 is CASSLFGYQETQYF. CDR3 nucleotide sequence: TGTGCCAGCAGCTTGTTTGGGTACCAAGAGACCCAGTACTTC.

The chain combines TRBV5-1 with TRBJ2-7; TRBD2 aligns across 10 bases. Unmatched junction bases numbered 9, after V lost 1 base and J lost 2 bases. The CDR3 has 17 residues. Germline loops: CDR1 SGHRS, CDR2 YFSETQ. The CDR3 bases are TGCGCCAGCAGCTTGACGTACAGCGGGAGGGGTCCCTACGAGCAGTACTTC. It specifies CASSLTYSGRGPYEQYF.